The 28 T cell receptor beta chains presented below share a single source sample, sequenced in a study of blood T cell repertoires in COVID-19. The method was immunoSEQ multiplex PCR; TCRdb's version includes in-frame clones alone and lacks a portion of them. Here the sample spans 200,000 to 250,000 clones, roughly four fifths being singletons. The sample comprised peripheral blood. Receptor source: a woman in her fifties or sixties with acute or convalescent COVID-19.

This chain joins TRBV27 and TRBJ2-5; the match to TRBD1 covers 8 bases. The V gene's germline CDR1 is MNHEY and CDR2 SMNVEV (reference sequence). CDR3 length equals 14 residues. V dropped 0 bases and J dropped 5; count of bases not matched to a gene: 2. DNA for the CDR3: TGTGCCAGCAGTTTATCGACAGGGGAGGAGACCCAGTACTTC. This codes for CASSLSTGEETQYF.

The chain has TRBV6-1 and TRBJ2-7; 7 positions agree with TRBD2. Germline V gene sequence: CDR1 MNHNS, CDR2 SASEGT. The CDR3 has 14 residues. J lost 4 bases, V lost 3 bases, and 6 bases had no gene match. CDR3 DNA: TGTGCCAGCAGTGAGCGTCTAGCGGAATACGAGCAGTACTTC. This sequence encodes CASSERLAEYEQYF.

The chain combines TRBV19 with TRBJ1-5; TRBD1 matches 9 bases. There are 18 residues in the CDR3. Germline CDR1 and CDR2: LNHDA and SQIVND (reference sequence). J lost 0 bases, V lost 1 base, and 7 bases had no gene match. The CDR3 nucleotides are TGTGCCAGTAGTATAGGCAGGACAGGGGAGATTAGCAATCAGCCCCAGCATTTT. It encodes CASSIGRTGEISNQPQHF.

This clone was observed once. This sequence joins TRBV15 and TRBJ1-4; TRBD1 is a possible D gene (5 bases). V lost 5 bases and J 6 bases, leaving 19 bases between the germline ends. The CDR3 runs 16 residues. Germline CDR1 is LNHNV and CDR2 is YYDKDF (reference sequence). CDR3 protein: CATSPDREPLHEKLFF. CDR3 in DNA: TGTGCCACCAGCCCTGACAGAGAGCCCCTTCATGAAAAACTGTTTTTT. The whole variable domain, remainder taken from reference TRBV15 and TRBJ1-4, is DAMVIQNPRYQVTQFGKPVTLSCSQTLNHNVMYWYQQKSSQAPKLLFHYYDKDFNNEADTPDNFQSRRPNTSFCFLDIRSPGLGDTAMYLCATSPDREPLHEKLFFGSGTQLSVL.

Details on this clone: This may come from a read error, since a much larger clone is one base off. The genes are TRBV2 and TRBJ1-5; tentatively, D is TRBD1 (6 bases). This CDR3 has 13 residues. Deletions cut 4 bases from V and 3 bases from J, with 7 bases between. Germline V lookup: CDR1 SNHLY, CDR2 FYNNEI. CDR3 loop: CASSGQANQPQHF. The CDR3 region has the DNA TGTGCCAGCAGTGGACAGGCCAATCAGCCCCAGCATTTT.

This rearrangement joins TRBV19 to TRBJ1-3; possible D gene TRBD1, 6 bases. Trimming pared 4 bases from V and 2 bases from J, leaving 15 bases between. The CDR3 is made up of 16 amino acids. CDR1 is LNHDA, CDR2 SQIVND, per germline (reference sequence). DNA of the CDR3: TGTGCCAGTAGTAATCCGGGGACAAGTACTGGAAACACCATATATTTT. Translating it yields CASSNPGTSTGNTIYF.

DNA for the CDR3: TGTGCCAGCTCACCACAGTTAGACTCCTACAATGAGCAGTTCTTC. This gives the protein CASSPQLDSYNEQFF. V and J are TRBV18 and TRBJ2-1; D is uncertain. This CDR3 is built from 15 residues. The ends were cut back, 1 base at V and 0 bases at J, with 7 bases in the middle. CDR1 and CDR2 from the germline V gene are KGHSH and LQKENI.

The chain carries TRBV5-4 and TRBJ2-3; 8 bases line up with TRBD2. The CDR3 runs to 14 residues. The V segment lost 5 bases and the J segment 4 bases; nucleotides outside the gene matches: 6. Germline loops: CDR1 SGHNT, CDR2 YYREEE (reference sequence). The CDR3 loop reads CASSPGREADTQYF. CDR3 bases: TGTGCCAGCAGTCCCGGGAGGGAGGCAGATACGCAGTATTTT.

The rearrangement joins TRBV5-1 to TRBJ1-5; 8 bases fit TRBD1. Germline CDR1 SGHRS, CDR2 YFSETQ. The J segment lost 3 bases and the V segment lost 2 bases, leaving 10 bases of the junction unmatched. The CDR3 sequence is 17 residues long. The CDR3 region is CASSLNLDRESNQPQHF. CDR3 nucleotide sequence: TGCGCCAGCAGCTTAAATTTGGACAGGGAGTCCAATCAGCCCCAGCATTTT.

V usage is TRBV6-5 and J usage is TRBJ1-1; D gene ambiguous. Trimming cost V 4 bases and J 1 base, with 10 bases left between them. The length of the CDR3 is 14 residues. Looked up from germline, CDR1 is MNHEY and CDR2 is SVGAGI. CDR3 coding DNA: TGTGCCAGCAGTTCCCCCAGGAAGAACACTGAAGCTTTCTTT. Encoded protein: CASSSPRKNTEAFF.

This clone was detected only once. CDR3 DNA sequence: TGCAGCGTAGGCCCGGGACAGGGCATCTACGAGCAGTACTTC. This sequence encodes CSVGPGQGIYEQYF. V gene TRBV29-1 combines with J gene TRBJ2-7, with 9 positions matching TRBD1. The CDR3 contains 14 residues. With V trimmed by 6 bases and J by 3 bases, 9 bases remained unmatched. Germline V lookup: CDR1 SQVTM, CDR2 ANQGSEA.

This chain joins TRBV18 and TRBJ1-5; no clear D. Trimming took off 6 bases at V and 0 bases at J, with 9 bases between the two ends. Germline V gene sequence: CDR1 KGHSH, CDR2 LQKENI. The CDR3 totals 14 residues. This CDR3 is CASSVGDSNQPQHF. The CDR3 DNA follows: TGTGCCAGCTCGGTCGGGGATAGCAATCAGCCCCAGCATTTT.

CDR3 protein: CASSLRQETQYF. CDR3 DNA sequence: TGTGCCAGCAGTTTACGCCAAGAGACCCAGTACTTC. The V gene is TRBV27, the J gene TRBJ2-5; D unclear. The CDR3 runs to 12 residues. V shed 2 bases and J shed 1 base, with 2 bases lying between them. Germline V gene data show CDR1 as MNHEY and CDR2 as SMNVEV (reference sequence).

The chain has TRBV7-2 and TRBJ2-1, with TRBD1 matching over 8 bases. Looked up from germline, CDR1 is SGHTA and CDR2 is FQGNSA. The CDR3 contains 15 residues. V dropped 1 base and J dropped 2; count of bases not matched to a gene: 1. The CDR3 loop is CASSLGTGPYNEQFF. Here the CDR3 DNA reads TGTGCCAGCAGCTTAGGGACAGGGCCCTACAATGAGCAGTTCTTC.

The chain joins TRBV5-8 to TRBJ2-4; the match to TRBD1 covers 8 bases. This CDR3 is built from 13 residues. CDR1 SGHTS and CDR2 YDEGEE come from the germline V gene. Unmatched junction bases numbered 2, after V lost 2 bases and J lost 7 bases. CDR3 sequence reads: CASSLRQGNIQYF. In DNA form, the CDR3 reads TGTGCCAGCAGCTTACGACAGGGGAACATTCAGTACTTC.

A few counts support this clone. This chain links TRBV18 with TRBJ2-1, with TRBD2 as a possible D gene (5 bases). CDR1 and CDR2 (germline): KGHSH, LQKENI. This CDR3 has 15 residues. Trimming removed 3 bases from V and 1 base from J, with 10 bases in between. The CDR3 region has the DNA TGTGCCAGCTCACCGGTCGAGGGATCCTACAATGAGCAGTTCTTC. Protein product: CASSPVEGSYNEQFF.

This chain joins TRBV5-4 and TRBJ2-1; D perhaps matches TRBD2 (6 bases). CDR3 length: 14 residues. The V gene's germline CDR1 is SGHNT and CDR2 YYREEE (reference sequence). The V and J ends lost 1 base and 9 bases respectively, with 14 bases between them. CDR3 residues: CASSLRRETSEQFF. The CDR3 nucleotides are TGTGCCAGCAGCTTGCGACGGGAGACGAGTGAGCAGTTCTTC.

The V call is TRBV20-1, the J call TRBJ2-1; weak D call: TRBD2 (6 bases). CDR1 is DFQATT and CDR2 is SNEGSKA in the germline V gene (reference sequence). Trimming took 3 bases from V and 2 from J, leaving 11 bases between them. The CDR3 extends over 14 amino acids. The CDR3 here is CSASRGFAYNEQFF. In DNA form, the CDR3 reads TGCAGTGCTAGTCGGGGGTTTGCCTACAATGAGCAGTTCTTC.

The chain uses TRBV10-3 and TRBJ1-5; no clear D. The CDR3 is 15 residues long. Per germline, CDR1 ENHRY and CDR2 SYGVKD. Trimming took 0 bases from V and 3 from J, leaving 9 bases between them. CDR3 amino acids: CAISESEYNNQPQHF. DNA for the CDR3: TGTGCCATCAGTGAGTCTGAATACAACAATCAGCCCCAGCATTTT.

This chain links TRBV2 with TRBJ2-2; D perhaps matches TRBD1 (6 bases). Germline loops: CDR1 SNHLY, CDR2 FYNNEI. The CDR3 consists of 16 residues. Trimming took 9 bases from V and 0 from J, leaving 17 bases between them. In DNA, the CDR3 is TGTGCCAGAAGAGAGACAGGAGCCGCGAACACCGGGGAGCTGTTTTTT. Translated, it gives CARRETGAANTGELFF.

This chain joins TRBV27 and TRBJ1-1; perhaps TRBD1 as D (5 bases). The CDR3 has 15 amino acids. V gave up 0 bases and J gave up 3 bases, with 11 bases separating them. Germline loops: CDR1 MNHEY, CDR2 SMNVEV (reference sequence). The CDR3 bases are TGTGCCAGCAGTTTATCCCCCCAGGGATACACTGAAGCTTTCTTT. Protein sequence: CASSLSPQGYTEAFF.

This clone was seen a single time. The chain uses TRBV28 and TRBJ1-2; maybe TRBD1 (6 bases). The CDR3 loop spans 13 amino acids. The V end was cut by 7 bases, the J end by 8 bases, with 17 bases between. The germline V gene has CDR1 MDHEN and CDR2 SYDVKM. CDR3 loop: CASTVTGNRGYTF. The CDR3 DNA is TGTGCCAGCACCGTTACAGGGAATCGCGGCTACACCTTC.

This chain connects TRBV28 to TRBJ1-4, with D possibly matching TRBD1 (6 bases). This CDR3 comprises 15 residues. Germline V gene data show CDR1 as MDHEN and CDR2 as SYDVKM. V was shortened by 3 bases and J by 0 bases, with 8 bases between the two germline ends. CDR3 protein: CASSFGQTTNEKLFF. CDR3 DNA: TGTGCCAGCAGTTTCGGACAGACAACTAATGAAAAACTGTTTTTT.

This chain connects TRBV4-2 to TRBJ1-6; possible D gene TRBD1, 6 bases. V lost 1 base, J lost 9 bases, and 13 bases lay in between. The CDR3 totals 15 residues. Looked up from germline, CDR1 is LGHNA and CDR2 is YNFKEQ. The CDR3 DNA reads as TGTGCCAGCAGCCAAGGGACAGTCCCCGGTTCACCCCTCCACTTT. Translating gives CASSQGTVPGSPLHF.

The chain recombines TRBV9 with TRBJ1-6; 10 positions agree with TRBD1. With V trimmed by 4 bases and J by 7 bases, 2 bases remained unmatched. The CDR3 runs to 14 residues. Germline CDR1 and CDR2: SGDLS and YYNGEE. This CDR3 is CASSMGQGNSPLHF. DNA of the CDR3: TGTGCCAGCAGCATGGGACAGGGGAATTCACCCCTCCACTTT.

The rearrangement joins TRBV15 to TRBJ2-2, with 7 bases fitting TRBD2. The V and J ends lost 0 bases and 4 bases, in that order; junction bases with no gene match: 2. Germline V gene sequence: CDR1 LNHNV, CDR2 YYDKDF (reference sequence). This CDR3 comprises 15 residues. The CDR3 reads CATSRDAGVTGELFF. CDR3 in DNA: TGTGCCACCAGCAGAGATGCGGGAGTCACCGGGGAGCTGTTTTTT.

This clone occurred once. The chain is built from TRBV27 and TRBJ2-5; D perhaps matches TRBD1 (6 bases). CDR1 MNHEY and CDR2 SMNVEV come from the germline V gene (reference sequence). The CDR3 has 16 residues. V lost 3 bases, J lost 1 base, and 15 bases lay in between. The CDR3 bases are TGTGCCAGCAGTTTTACCGGGACAAACCTCCAAGAGACCCAGTACTTC. Protein sequence: CASSFTGTNLQETQYF.

The chain recombines TRBV5-1 with TRBJ2-5; TRBD2 matches 8 bases. In germline, CDR1 is SGHRS, CDR2 YFSETQ. CDR3 size: 16 residues. V was clipped by 0 bases and J by 4 bases; unmatched bases: 8. Written as DNA, the CDR3 is TGCGCCAGCAGCTTGGCCGGGACTAGTGTTCCAGAGACCCAGTACTTC. As protein: CASSLAGTSVPETQYF.